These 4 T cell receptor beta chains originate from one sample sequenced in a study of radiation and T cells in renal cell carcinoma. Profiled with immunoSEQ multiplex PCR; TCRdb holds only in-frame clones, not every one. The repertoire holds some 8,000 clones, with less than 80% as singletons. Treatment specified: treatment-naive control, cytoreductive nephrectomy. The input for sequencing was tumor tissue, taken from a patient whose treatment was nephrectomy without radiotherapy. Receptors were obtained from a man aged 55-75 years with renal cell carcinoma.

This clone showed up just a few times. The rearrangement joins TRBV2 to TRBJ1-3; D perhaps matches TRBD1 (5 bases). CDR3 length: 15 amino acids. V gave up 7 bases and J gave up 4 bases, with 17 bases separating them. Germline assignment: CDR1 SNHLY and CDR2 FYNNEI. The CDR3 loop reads CASMPDGPGGNTIYF. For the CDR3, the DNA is TGTGCCAGCATGCCGGACGGTCCAGGGGGAAACACCATATATTTT. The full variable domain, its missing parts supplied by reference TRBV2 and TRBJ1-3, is EPEVTQTPSHQVTQMGQEVILRCVPISNHLYFYWYRQILGQKVEFLVSFYNNEISEKSEIFDDQFSVERPDGSNFTLKIRSTKLEDSAMYFCASMPDGPGGNTIYFGEGSWLTVV.

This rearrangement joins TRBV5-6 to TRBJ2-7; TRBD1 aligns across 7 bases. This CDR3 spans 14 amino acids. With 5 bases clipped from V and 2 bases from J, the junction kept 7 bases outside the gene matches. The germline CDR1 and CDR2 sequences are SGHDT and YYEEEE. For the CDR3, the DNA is TGTGCCAGCAGTTACGACAGGGTGACCTACGAGCAGTACTTC. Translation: CASSYDRVTYEQYF.

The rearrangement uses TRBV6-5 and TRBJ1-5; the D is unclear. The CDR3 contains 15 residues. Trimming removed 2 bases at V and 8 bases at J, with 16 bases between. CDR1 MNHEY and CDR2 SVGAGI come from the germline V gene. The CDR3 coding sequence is TGTGCCAGCAGTTACGTCGTAGGAAACTTGGAGCCCCAGCATTTT. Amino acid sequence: CASSYVVGNLEPQHF.

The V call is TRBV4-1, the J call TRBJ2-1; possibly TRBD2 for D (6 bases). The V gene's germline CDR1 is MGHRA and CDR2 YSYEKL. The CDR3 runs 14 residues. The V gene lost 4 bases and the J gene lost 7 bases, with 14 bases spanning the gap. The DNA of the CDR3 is TGCGCCAGCAGCCGGGGAGGAATGGGGAATGAGCAGTTCTTC. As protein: CASSRGGMGNEQFF.